A single sample is the source of the 18 T cell receptor beta chains below, sequenced in a study of T cell responses to AZD1222 COVID-19 vaccine. Libraries were prepared by immunoSEQ multiplex PCR; TCRdb keeps only in-frame clonotypes and omits some of them. The sample lists 150,000 to 200,000 clones; 85% to 95% were seen once. The source was peripheral blood, collected on day 0 of AZD1222 vaccination. Every receptor here comes from an adult in good health.

V usage is TRBV29-1 and J usage is TRBJ2-6; either TRBD1 or TRBD2 may supply D (6 bases each). CDR3 length: 14 residues. V was clipped by 4 bases and J by 5 bases, with 12 bases between them. CDR1 SQVTM and CDR2 ANQGSEA come from the germline V gene. CDR3 bases: TGCAGCGTTGTCGGGGGCACTAGGGCCAACGTCCTGACTTTC. Encoded protein: CSVVGGTRANVLTF.

This clone was seen just once. V usage is TRBV4-1 and J usage is TRBJ1-3; TRBD1 matches at 7 bases. V gave up 2 bases and J gave up 9 bases; unmatched junction bases: 13. The CDR3 is 16 amino acids. Germline V gene lookup returns CDR1 MGHRA and CDR2 YSYEKL. In DNA form, the CDR3 reads TGCGCCAGCAGCCAAACGGGACAGTTCTTCACCTCCACCATATATTTT. Translation gives CASSQTGQFFTSTIYF.

V usage is TRBV5-8 and J usage is TRBJ2-4; D tentatively reads TRBD1 or TRBD2 (5 bases each). The CDR3 loop spans 15 amino acids. V lost 1 base and J lost 6, with 14 bases in between. Germline V CDR1 and CDR2: SGHTS, YDEGEE. CDR3 region: CASSLTIVGVNIQYF. The CDR3 nucleotides read TGTGCCAGCAGCTTGACCATAGTGGGGGTAAACATTCAGTACTTC.

This clone was counted between two and nine times. This chain joins TRBV27 and TRBJ2-7, with D maybe TRBD1 (5 bases). Germline V lookup: CDR1 MNHEY, CDR2 SMNVEV (reference sequence). V was cut by 2 bases and J by 0 bases, with 11 bases left in between. CDR3 length: 15 amino acids. DNA of the CDR3: TGTGCCAGCAGTTTAACAGGAGTAAACTCCTACGAGCAGTACTTC. As protein: CASSLTGVNSYEQYF.

The chain uses TRBV5-3 and TRBJ2-1, with D unclear. TRBV5-3 is designated an ORF whose function remains uncertain. This CDR3 region has 11 residues. V was pared by 2 bases and J by 7 bases, with 4 bases between. The DNA of the CDR3 is TGTGCCAGAAGCTTAAGTAATGAGCAGTTCTTC. Its protein is CARSLSNEQFF.

The J gene is TRBJ2-1, the V gene TRBV27; D uncertain. Germline values: CDR1 MNHEY, CDR2 SMNVEV (reference sequence). Between the trimmed V and J ends, which lost 3 bases and 8 bases, there was a span of 5 bases. CDR3 length equals 11 residues. The DNA of the CDR3 is TGTGCCAGCAGTTTTAGGGATGAGCAGTTCTTC. Translation: CASSFRDEQFF.

The genes are TRBV5-1 and TRBJ2-3, with D hard to call. Trimming left V 0 bases short and J 3 bases short, with 11 bases between. The CDR3 is 15 amino acids. Germline CDR1 SGHRS, CDR2 YFSETQ. The CDR3 DNA is TGCGCCAGCAGCTTGGGGCCCACTGAGACAGATACGCAGTATTTT. Its translation: CASSLGPTETDTQYF.

The gene calls are TRBV5-5 and TRBJ2-7; 7 nucleotides line up with TRBD1. Germline CDR1 reads SGHKS; CDR2 reads YYEKEE (reference sequence). J gave up 5 bases and V 2 bases, and 10 bases lay outside the gene matches. The CDR3 spans 15 residues. CDR3 amino acids: CASSFNPGQSNEQYF. The CDR3 region has the DNA TGTGCCAGCAGCTTCAACCCGGGACAGTCTAACGAGCAGTACTTC.

This chain connects TRBV19 to TRBJ2-7; 8 bases fit TRBD2. Germline CDR1 is LNHDA and CDR2 is SQIVND (reference sequence). CDR3 length: 15 amino acids. V dropped 1 base and J dropped 1; count of bases not matched to a gene: 3. CDR3 sequence reads: CASSIAGGTSYEQYF. The CDR3 coding sequence is TGTGCCAGTAGTATAGCGGGGGGGACGTCCTACGAGCAGTACTTC.

This chain uses TRBV12-5 with TRBJ1-1; TRBD1 agrees at 7 bases. Germline V gives CDR1 LGHNT, CDR2 FRNRAP. The CDR3 runs 16 residues. V shed 1 base, J shed 0 bases, and the junction held 5 bases outside the gene matches. The CDR3 spells CASGLAQQGLNTEAFF. DNA for the CDR3: TGTGCTAGTGGTTTGGCCCAACAGGGGCTGAACACTGAAGCTTTCTTT. Combining the CDR3 with reference TRBV12-5 and TRBJ1-1 gives the whole variable domain DARVTQTPRHKVTEMGQEVTMRCQPILGHNTVFWYRQTMMQGLELLAYFRNRAPLDDSGMPKDRFSAEMPDATLATLKIQPSEPRDSAVYFCASGLAQQGLNTEAFFGQGTRLTVV.

A word on this clone: The same CDR3 can be traced to other DNA sequences in this sample. The CDR3 sequence: CASSPGQGNEKLFF. CDR3 DNA: TGCGCCAGCAGCCCGGGACAGGGTAATGAAAAACTGTTTTTT. This rearrangement joins TRBV5-1 to TRBJ1-4; 9 nucleotides align to TRBD1. The V gene end was trimmed by 4 bases and the J gene end by 4 bases; junction bases not matched to a gene: 2. The length of the CDR3 is 14 residues. Looked up from germline, CDR1 is SGHRS and CDR2 is YFSETQ.

This chain joins TRBV2 and TRBJ2-2; D not resolved. The germline V gene encodes CDR1 SNHLY and CDR2 FYNNEI. This CDR3 region has 11 residues. Trimming left V 4 bases short and J 6 bases short, with 3 bases between. In nucleotides, the CDR3 is TGTGCCAGCAGTGTTGCCGGGGAGCTGTTTTTT. It codes for CASSVAGELFF.

The chain joins TRBV4-1 to TRBJ1-2; D uncertain. CDR1 and CDR2 from the germline V gene are MGHRA and YSYEKL. V was clipped by 1 base and J by 6 bases, with 9 bases between them. The CDR3 is 13 amino acids. The CDR3 spells CASSQVLGDGYTF. The CDR3 bases are TGCGCCAGCAGCCAAGTCCTGGGTGATGGCTACACCTTC.

The gene calls are TRBV10-3 and TRBJ1-1; D gene unclear. This CDR3 has 12 residues. The germline V gene encodes CDR1 ENHRY and CDR2 SYGVKD. Trimming stripped 5 bases from V and 1 base from J, with 5 bases between. The CDR3 loop is CAISNRNTEAFF. DNA of the CDR3: TGTGCCATCAGTAACAGGAACACTGAAGCTTTCTTT.

This chain uses TRBV2 with TRBJ1-1; no firm D call. V lost 6 bases to trimming and J lost 0 bases, with 11 bases between them. From germline, CDR1 is SNHLY and CDR2 FYNNEI. There are 14 residues in the CDR3. DNA of the CDR3: TGTGCCAGCAGCCACCGGGTGCTGAACACTGAAGCTTTCTTT. Translated: CASSHRVLNTEAFF.

The chain employs TRBV7-2 and TRBJ2-1, with 9 bases fitting TRBD2. J lost 2 bases, V lost 1 base, and 3 bases had no gene match. From germline, CDR1 is SGHTA and CDR2 FQGNSA. This CDR3 is built from 16 residues. The CDR3 DNA reads as TGTGCCAGCAGCTTAGTGGGCGGGGGGGCCTACAATGAGCAGTTCTTC. It specifies CASSLVGGGAYNEQFF.

This rearrangement joins TRBV5-1 to TRBJ1-6; TRBD1 matches 7 bases. The CDR3 loop spans 15 amino acids. Per germline, CDR1 SGHRS and CDR2 YFSETQ. Trimming removed 0 bases from V and 5 bases from J; junction bases left unmatched: 2. The CDR3 coding sequence is TGCGCCAGCAGCTTGGAGAGGGGGCATAATTCACCCCTCCACTTT. Amino acids: CASSLERGHNSPLHF.

The chain links TRBV6-5 to TRBJ2-7, with no clear D. Germline CDR1 reads MNHEY; CDR2 reads SVGAGI. V was shortened by 5 bases and J by 3 bases, with 17 bases between the two germline ends. The CDR3 is made up of 15 amino acids. CDR3 DNA: TGTGCCAGCAGTCTATTCAGGTCCTCAAACTACGAGCAGTACTTC. Translated, it gives CASSLFRSSNYEQYF.